Each of the 32 T cell receptor beta chains below was sequenced from the same sample in a study of OX40 agonist ivuxolimab in advanced cancers. The assay was immunoSEQ multiplex PCR, and TCRdb's table has in-frame clones only and misses some. The sample carries over 150,000 clones, around 94% recorded once. The sample in question was CD4+ or CD8+ T cells sorted from blood, obtained in a trial of the OX40 agonist ivuxolimab. The receptors originated from an adult with an advanced solid tumor such as melanoma, head and neck, liver or kidney cancer.

This chain links TRBV18 with TRBJ2-5; maybe TRBD1 (5 bases). The tail of the sequence fits TRBJ2-7 better, so the J call may be wrong. The CDR3 runs to 14 residues. Germline lookup yields CDR1 KGHSH and CDR2 LQKENI. Written as DNA, the CDR3 is TGTGCCAGCTCACCCTCCGGGCAGGGCTACGAGCAGTACTTC. This sequence encodes CASSPSGQGYEQYF.

The table lists this clone with a count of one. The chain carries TRBV30 and TRBJ2-2, with D possibly matching TRBD2 (6 bases). Germline lookup yields CDR1 GTSNPN and CDR2 SVGIG (reference sequence). This CDR3 region has 16 residues. V lost 5 bases and J 0 bases, leaving 16 bases between the germline ends. The CDR3 coding sequence is TGTGCCTGGCGGCACCAGACTAGACCGAACACCGGGGAGCTGTTTTTT. Translated: CAWRHQTRPNTGELFF. Full variable domain (missing parts from reference TRBV30 and TRBJ2-2): SQTIHQWPATLVQPVGSPLSLECTVEGTSNPNLYWYRQAAGRGLQLLFYSVGIGQISSEVPQNLSASRPQDRQFILSSKKLLLSDSGFYLCAWRHQTRPNTGELFFGEGSRLTVL.

This chain links TRBV7-9 with TRBJ1-1, with a weak D call TRBD1 (5 bases). CDR1 and CDR2 (germline): SEHNR, FQNEAQ (reference sequence). The CDR3 runs 14 residues. Deletions cut 6 bases from V and 1 base from J, with 12 bases between. This CDR3 is CASSATQGNTEAFF. The CDR3, as DNA: TGTGCCAGCAGTGCCACCCAGGGGAACACTGAAGCTTTCTTT.

V and J are TRBV10-3 and TRBJ2-1, with D maybe TRBD2 (6 bases). Trimming pared 11 bases from V and 4 bases from J, leaving 15 bases between. The CDR3 has 13 residues. Germline values: CDR1 ENHRY, CDR2 SYGVKD. The CDR3 sequence is CAVLAGPYNEQFF. The CDR3 DNA sequence: TGTGCCGTCTTGGCGGGACCTTACAATGAGCAGTTCTTC.

The chain has TRBV4-1 and TRBJ1-5, with D perhaps TRBD1 (6 bases). From germline, CDR1 is MGHRA and CDR2 YSYEKL. The V end lost 0 bases, the J end lost 3 bases, and 18 bases lay between the germline ends. The CDR3 length is 18 residues. The CDR3 DNA reads TGCGCCAGCAGCCAAGATCTAGGGACATTATGGATCAATCAGCCCCAGCATTTT. This sequence encodes CASSQDLGTLWINQPQHF.

V is TRBV4-3 and J is TRBJ1-4, with D maybe TRBD1 (6 bases). Per germline, CDR1 LGHNA and CDR2 YSLEER. V was cut by 2 bases and J by 8 bases, with 15 bases left in between. The CDR3 is made up of 15 amino acids. CDR3 DNA sequence: TGCGCCAGCAGCCAAAATGGGGGGGGCCGAGAAAAACTGTTTTTT. The encoded protein is CASSQNGGGREKLFF.

This chain joins TRBV5-1 and TRBJ2-3; 14 bases agree with TRBD2. Per the germline V gene, CDR1 is SGHRS and CDR2 is YFSETQ. V gave up 3 bases and J gave up 0 bases; unmatched junction bases: 3. The CDR3 is made up of 17 amino acids. The CDR3 DNA reads TGCGCCAGCAGCTCCGGGACTAGCGGGGGAAGCACAGATACGCAGTATTTT. Translation: CASSSGTSGGSTDTQYF.

The rearrangement uses TRBV7-3 and TRBJ1-1, with D unresolved. V shed 2 bases and J shed 0 bases, with 13 bases lying between them. Germline-derived CDR1 and CDR2 are SGHTA and FQGTGA. CDR3 size: 16 residues. CDR3 protein: CASSLAPATMNTEAFF. The CDR3 DNA is TGTGCCAGCAGCTTAGCCCCTGCAACTATGAACACTGAAGCTTTCTTT.

In nucleotides, the CDR3 is TGTGCCAGCAGTCCAGGCACAGATACGCAGTATTTT. Its translation is CASSPGTDTQYF. The chain combines TRBV2 with TRBJ2-3, with D hard to call. The CDR3 totals 12 residues. Germline loops: CDR1 SNHLY, CDR2 FYNNEI. Trimming shortened V by 5 bases and J by 1 base, and 4 bases separated the two germline ends.

This chain connects TRBV11-2 to TRBJ2-3; D possibly corresponds to TRBD1 (5 bases). V gave up 5 bases and J gave up 2 bases, with 14 bases separating them. Germline V gene data show CDR1 as SGHAT and CDR2 as FQNNGV. The CDR3 has 15 amino acids. The CDR3: CASSVRRGITDTQYF. The DNA of the CDR3 is TGTGCCAGCAGCGTGAGAAGGGGTATCACAGATACGCAGTATTTT.

This clone was picked up one time. The rearrangement joins TRBV6-1 to TRBJ1-3; tentatively, D is TRBD1 (5 bases). V lost 0 bases and J lost 4, with 10 bases in between. Germline-derived CDR1 and CDR2 are MNHNS and SASEGT. The length of the CDR3 is 15 residues. The CDR3 DNA sequence: TGTGCCAGCAGTGAAGCGAGGGGAGTCGGAAACACCATATATTTT. Translating gives CASSEARGVGNTIYF.

The rearrangement uses TRBV4-1 and TRBJ1-2, with TRBD1 matching 7 bases. The CDR3 consists of 15 residues. V was pared by 4 bases and J by 1 base, with 6 bases of the junction left unmatched. The germline V gene encodes CDR1 MGHRA and CDR2 YSYEKL. The CDR3 bases are TGCGCCAGCAGCCCCGGGACAGCTCGTAACTATGGCTACACCTTC. It yields the protein CASSPGTARNYGYTF.

The chain has TRBV6-5 and TRBJ1-5, with D unclear. Germline V gene sequence: CDR1 MNHEY, CDR2 SVGAGI. Trimming removed 0 bases at V and 1 base at J, with 4 bases between. The CDR3 covers 14 residues. The CDR3 sequence: CASSYSGSNQPQHF. Written as DNA, the CDR3 is TGTGCCAGCAGTTACTCCGGGAGCAATCAGCCCCAGCATTTT.

The genes are TRBV9 and TRBJ2-7; D uncertain. The V and J ends lost 0 bases and 2 bases respectively, with 12 bases between them. The CDR3 is 15 amino acids. The germline V gene encodes CDR1 SGDLS and CDR2 YYNGEE. CDR3 loop: CASSVGGRSPYEQYF. In DNA, the CDR3 is TGTGCCAGCAGCGTAGGAGGAAGATCCCCCTACGAGCAGTACTTC.

Here the CDR3 DNA reads TGTGCCAGCAGCTTAGAGGGGATGAGCAATCAGCCCCAGCATTTT. Translated, it gives CASSLEGMSNQPQHF. This chain joins TRBV5-6 and TRBJ1-5; a possible D gene is TRBD1 (5 bases). This CDR3 is built from 15 residues. The V gene's germline CDR1 is SGHDT and CDR2 YYEEEE. Trimming removed 2 bases from V and 1 base from J, with 10 bases in between.

A single count supports this clone. V gene TRBV4-3 combines with J gene TRBJ2-4; possibly TRBD2 for D (5 bases). Germline loops: CDR1 LGHNA, CDR2 YSLEER. The CDR3 sequence is 13 residues long. The ends were cut back, 0 bases at V and 6 bases at J, with 6 bases in the middle. The DNA for the CDR3 is TGCGCCAGCAGCCAAGATCGGGGAAACATTCAGTACTTC. It yields the protein CASSQDRGNIQYF.

The chain has TRBV7-8 and TRBJ2-7; D perhaps matches TRBD1 (6 bases). Germline V gives CDR1 SGHVS, CDR2 FQNEAQ. Trimming left V 4 bases short and J 1 base short, with 11 bases between. There are 14 residues in the CDR3. The chain's CDR3 is CASSSDSLSYEQYF. As DNA, the CDR3 is TGTGCCAGCAGCTCGGACAGTTTATCCTACGAGCAGTACTTC.

The rearrangement joins TRBV27 to TRBJ1-1, with D hard to call. This CDR3 contains 16 residues. CDR1 and CDR2 (germline): MNHEY, SMNVEV (reference sequence). V was cut by 0 bases and J by 1 base, with 12 bases left in between. The CDR3 bases are TGTGCCAGCAGTTTATCTGTAGGGCGGGGGAACACTGAAGCTTTCTTT. It is translated as CASSLSVGRGNTEAFF.

CDR3 in DNA: TGTGCCAGTAGTATCCCCCGGGTTTGGGGCACTGAAGCTTTCTTT. Translating gives CASSIPRVWGTEAFF. This rearrangement joins TRBV19 to TRBJ1-1; D is ambiguous. CDR1 is LNHDA and CDR2 is SQIVND in the germline V gene (reference sequence). V dropped 3 bases and J dropped 4 bases, with 15 bases sitting between them. The CDR3 sequence is 15 residues long.

The chain combines TRBV2 with TRBJ1-5, with D unresolved. V gave up 8 bases and J gave up 0 bases, with 11 bases separating them. This CDR3 is 14 amino acids long. Germline V gene sequence: CDR1 SNHLY, CDR2 FYNNEI. The CDR3 spells CASGQSISNQPQHF. CDR3 bases: TGTGCCAGCGGGCAGAGTATTAGCAATCAGCCCCAGCATTTT.

This clone was seen a single time. V is TRBV6-5 and J is TRBJ1-2, with a tentative D call TRBD1 (5 bases). CDR1 MNHEY and CDR2 SVGAGI come from the germline V gene. The CDR3 contains 14 residues. V lost 2 bases, J lost 4 bases, and 11 bases lay in between. CDR3 loop: CASSYGGLSYGYTF. The CDR3 region has the DNA TGTGCCAGCAGTTACGGGGGGTTGAGCTATGGCTACACCTTC.

This rearrangement joins TRBV4-3 to TRBJ2-3; 10 bases map to TRBD1. This CDR3 region has 18 residues. Germline V gene sequence: CDR1 LGHNA, CDR2 YSLEER. Trimming removed 0 bases from V and 4 bases from J; junction bases left unmatched: 10. The CDR3 reads CASSQDDSGTGVADTQYF. In DNA form, the CDR3 reads TGCGCCAGCAGCCAAGATGATTCCGGGACAGGGGTGGCAGATACGCAGTATTTT.

The chain recombines TRBV5-1 with TRBJ2-1; the match to TRBD2 covers 7 bases. V gave up 5 bases and J gave up 3 bases; unmatched junction bases: 8. The CDR3 consists of 15 residues. CDR1 is SGHRS and CDR2 is YFSETQ in the germline V gene. In DNA form, the CDR3 reads TGCGCCAGCAGGTCCGGGACTACAAACTACAATGAGCAGTTCTTC. As protein: CASRSGTTNYNEQFF.

The rearrangement uses TRBV7-9 and TRBJ1-6; no definite D call. CDR1 is SEHNR and CDR2 is FQNEAQ in the germline V gene (reference sequence). There are 13 residues in the CDR3. V dropped 4 bases and J dropped 10 bases, with 11 bases sitting between them. The CDR3 DNA is TGTGCCAGCAGCTCCCAGGACGGATCACCCCTCCACTTT. Protein sequence: CASSSQDGSPLHF.

V is TRBV27 and J is TRBJ1-1; tentatively, D is TRBD1 (5 bases). The V and J ends lost 2 bases and 0 bases respectively, with 13 bases between them. Germline V CDR1 and CDR2: MNHEY, SMNVEV (reference sequence). The CDR3 is made up of 16 amino acids. CDR3 nucleotides: TGTGCCAGCAGTTTAACAGGCCCTGTCATGAACACTGAAGCTTTCTTT. Encoded protein: CASSLTGPVMNTEAFF.

CDR3 sequence (DNA): TGTGCCAGTAGTCGACAGGGAGTAGGCAATCAGCCCCAGCATTTT. Its protein product is CASSRQGVGNQPQHF. The chain carries TRBV19 and TRBJ1-5; 7 bases are a match to TRBD1. Germline loops: CDR1 LNHDA, CDR2 SQIVND (reference sequence). The CDR3 is 15 residues long. V was clipped by 5 bases and J by 2 bases; unmatched bases: 6.

The chain carries TRBV5-1 and TRBJ1-6, with a tentative D call TRBD1 (5 bases). This CDR3 has 12 amino acids. Germline lookup yields CDR1 SGHRS and CDR2 YFSETQ. V lost 0 bases and J lost 13, with 8 bases in between. CDR3 sequence reads: CASSLAQGPLHF. In nucleotides, the CDR3 is TGCGCCAGCAGCTTGGCTCAGGGTCCCCTCCACTTT.

Here the CDR3 reads CATSRDLSGDYEQYF. The CDR3 DNA sequence: TGTGCCACCAGCAGAGATTTGTCGGGGGACTACGAGCAGTACTTC. The J gene is TRBJ2-7, the V gene TRBV15; the D gene is possibly TRBD2 (6 bases). CDR3 length equals 15 residues. CDR1 LNHNV and CDR2 YYDKDF come from the germline V gene (reference sequence). The V end lost 0 bases, the J end lost 3 bases, and 12 bases lay between the germline ends.

V is TRBV15 and J is TRBJ1-1, with D unclear. The CDR3 has 12 residues. Per the germline V gene, CDR1 is LNHNV and CDR2 is YYDKDF (reference sequence). Trimming pared 5 bases from V and 1 base from J, leaving 5 bases between. The CDR3 DNA reads TGTGCCACCAGCGGGCAGAACACTGAAGCTTTCTTT. It yields the protein CATSGQNTEAFF.

A single count supports this clone. The rearrangement joins TRBV27 to TRBJ2-7, with 14 positions matching TRBD2. CDR3 length equals 18 residues. V shed 6 bases, J shed 5 bases, and the junction held 15 bases outside the gene matches. From germline, CDR1 is MNHEY and CDR2 SMNVEV (reference sequence). This CDR3 reads CASSRVTSGRVGGHEQYF. The CDR3 nucleotides read TGTGCCAGCAGCCGTGTGACTAGCGGGAGGGTTGGTGGGCACGAGCAGTACTTC.

This chain connects TRBV7-2 to TRBJ1-1; the D gene is possibly TRBD1 (5 bases). Trimming took 4 bases from V and 3 from J, leaving 9 bases between them. The length of the CDR3 is 13 residues. Germline V gene data show CDR1 as SGHTA and CDR2 as FQGNSA. The CDR3 reads CASSSQGDTEAFF. CDR3 sequence (DNA): TGTGCCAGCAGCTCTCAGGGAGACACTGAAGCTTTCTTT.

This chain joins TRBV5-1 and TRBJ2-3; 7 bases map to TRBD1. Trimming removed 5 bases from V and 0 bases from J; junction bases left unmatched: 6. The germline V gene encodes CDR1 SGHRS and CDR2 YFSETQ. The length of the CDR3 is 15 residues. CDR3 in DNA: TGCGCCAGCAGGCTCGAGGGGGCTAGCACAGATACGCAGTATTTT. It translates to CASRLEGASTDTQYF.